This T cell receptor (beta chain) was sequenced for a study of control samples from healthy donors and cancer patients. Sequencing used immunoSEQ multiplex PCR; TCRdb keeps in-frame clones, though not all of them. Of some 150,000 clones detected, roughly 94% appear once; the ten largest clones hold 14%. CDR3 length: 12 amino acids. CDR1 and CDR2 from the germline V gene are LNHNV and YYDKDF (reference sequence). Trimming left V 5 bases short and J 7 bases short, with 6 bases between. The genes are TRBV15 and TRBJ1-6; no clear D gene. This clonotype originated in a man in his fifties or sixties with colorectal cancer. The sequenced sample consisted of PBMCs. The CDR3 DNA reads TGTGCCACCAGCGAAAGAAATTCACCCCTCCACTTT. Protein product: CATSERNSPLHF.